The present TCR beta chain was sequenced within a study of T cell changes during pregnancy in multiple sclerosis. The protocol was immunoSEQ multiplex PCR, while the TCRdb copy is restricted to in-frame clones and leaves out a portion. This sample has some 52,000 clones, with 92% found just once. CDR3 length equals 17 residues. Germline CDR1 and CDR2: SGDLS and YYNGEE. V was clipped by 3 bases and J by 5 bases; unmatched bases: 10. The receptor was isolated from a female donor with multiple sclerosis, enrolled in a pregnancy study. This chain joins TRBV9 and TRBJ2-1; 11 bases agree with TRBD2. The sample here was CD4+ T cells from peripheral blood mononuclear cells, taken in the third trimester of pregnancy. The CDR3 DNA reads TGTGCCAGCAGCGCCCTAGGAATAGCGGGAGGGAACAATGAGCAGTTCTTC. Protein sequence: CASSALGIAGGNNEQFF.